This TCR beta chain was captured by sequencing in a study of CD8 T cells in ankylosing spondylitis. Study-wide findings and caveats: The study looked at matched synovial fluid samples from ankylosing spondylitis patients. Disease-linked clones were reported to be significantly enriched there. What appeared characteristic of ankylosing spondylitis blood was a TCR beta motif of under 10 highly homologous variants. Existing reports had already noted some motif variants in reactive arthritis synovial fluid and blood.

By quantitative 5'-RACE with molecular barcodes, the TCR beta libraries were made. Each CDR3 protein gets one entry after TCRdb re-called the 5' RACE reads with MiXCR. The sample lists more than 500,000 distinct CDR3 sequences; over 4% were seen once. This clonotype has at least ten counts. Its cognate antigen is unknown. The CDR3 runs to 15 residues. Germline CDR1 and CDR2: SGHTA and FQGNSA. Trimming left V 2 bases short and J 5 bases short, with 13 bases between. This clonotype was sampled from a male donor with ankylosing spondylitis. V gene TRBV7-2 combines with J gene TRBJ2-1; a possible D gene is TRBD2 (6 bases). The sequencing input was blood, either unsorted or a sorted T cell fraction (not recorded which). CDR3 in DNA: TGTGCCAGCAGCTTATGGGCGGGATTCAACAATGAGCAGTTCTTC. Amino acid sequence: CASSLWAGFNNEQFF.